The clone carrying this T cell receptor beta chain was counted between two and nine times. TCRdb keeps only in-frame clones here, not all; method: immunoSEQ multiplex PCR. The data contain approximately 140,000 clones, around 94% of them singletons. These data are taken from a study of control samples from healthy donors and cancer patients. Germline CDR1 SGHRS, CDR2 YFSETQ. V was cut by 0 bases and J by 5 bases, with 15 bases left in between. The CDR3 is 16 residues long. The chain couples TRBV5-1 to TRBJ2-1; D is perhaps TRBD2 (5 bases). The material sequenced was blood. The receptor comes from a man in his forties in good health. CDR3 DNA: TGCGCCAGCAGCTTGGCCGGAGGACTCGGGGACAATGAGCAGTTCTTC. It encodes CASSLAGGLGDNEQFF.